A single sample is the source of the 28 T cell receptor beta chains below, sequenced in a study of T cell responses to AZD1222 COVID-19 vaccine. This table comes from immunoSEQ multiplex PCR, and its TCRdb copy is limited to in-frame clones, with some not included. The top ten clones hold approximately 5.3% of a sample with 85,000 to 90,000 clones, around 90% of them seen once. The sequences come from peripheral blood, collected 28 days after the second AZD1222 dose. These receptors came from an adult who received the AZD1222 COVID-19 vaccine.

The V gene is TRBV15, the J gene TRBJ1-4, with D possibly being TRBD1 (5 bases). The ends were cut back, 5 bases at V and 1 base at J, with 11 bases in the middle. The CDR3 loop spans 15 amino acids. CDR1 and CDR2 (germline): LNHNV, YYDKDF (reference sequence). The CDR3 sequence: CATSGWGETNEKLFF. The CDR3 region has the DNA TGTGCCACCAGCGGCTGGGGGGAAACTAATGAAAAACTGTTTTTT.

V usage is TRBV28 and J usage is TRBJ2-1; 8 bases map to TRBD2. With V trimmed by 8 bases and J by 9 bases, 12 bases remained unmatched. The CDR3 runs to 14 residues. The V gene's germline CDR1 is MDHEN and CDR2 SYDVKM. CDR3 sequence: CASRNREGRSEQFF. CDR3 DNA sequence: TGTGCCAGCCGGAACCGGGAGGGGCGAAGTGAGCAGTTCTTC.

This chain connects TRBV25-1 to TRBJ2-5; D unclear. Per the germline V gene, CDR1 is MGHDK and CDR2 is SYGVNS. The CDR3 is 14 residues long. V gave up 1 base and J gave up 6 bases, with 12 bases separating them. DNA of the CDR3: TGTGCCAGCAGTGAATCTTTGGGTGGGCAGACCCAGTACTTC. This sequence encodes CASSESLGGQTQYF.

J is TRBJ2-3 and V is TRBV9, with no clear D. V was shortened by 4 bases and J by 3 bases, with 6 bases between the two germline ends. This CDR3 is 12 amino acids long. From germline, CDR1 is SGDLS and CDR2 YYNGEE. The CDR3 DNA reads as TGTGCCAGCAGCCTAACAACAGATACGCAGTATTTT. As protein: CASSLTTDTQYF.

The V gene is TRBV12-3 or TRBV12-4, the J gene TRBJ2-1; maybe TRBD2 (6 bases). The CDR3 spans 10 residues. Trimming left V 6 bases short and J 12 bases short, with 9 bases between. In DNA, the CDR3 is TGTGCCAGCAGGGGGGGTTTGCAGTTCTTC. Its translation is CASRGGLQFF.

This clone was picked up one time. The chain is built from TRBV24-1 and TRBJ2-1; 9 bases line up with TRBD2. CDR1 and CDR2 (germline): KGHDR, SFDVKD. V gave up 3 bases and J gave up 16 bases; unmatched junction bases: 21. This CDR3 comprises 17 residues. The CDR3 sequence: CATSDHLNSGGPPRVFF. CDR3 coding DNA: TGTGCCACCAGTGATCACCTAAATAGCGGGGGCCCCCCACGGGTATTCTTC.

The chain has TRBV4-1 and TRBJ1-2; D is uncertain. The CDR3 length is 14 residues. The germline CDR1 and CDR2 sequences are MGHRA and YSYEKL. V was cut by 1 base and J by 7 bases, with 13 bases left in between. This CDR3 reads CASSQVGVYVGYTF. In DNA, the CDR3 is TGCGCCAGCAGCCAAGTCGGGGTTTACGTTGGCTACACCTTC.

The V call is TRBV5-4, the J call TRBJ2-3, with 7 bases lining up with TRBD1. Germline CDR1 reads SGHNT; CDR2 reads YYREEE (reference sequence). Trimming cost V 1 base and J 6 bases; bases outside gene matches: 11. The CDR3 extends over 16 amino acids. The CDR3, as DNA: TGTGCCAGCAGCTTGAGGACCGGGACAGTCTTTGATACGCAGTATTTT. Its translation: CASSLRTGTVFDTQYF.

The V gene is TRBV30, the J gene TRBJ1-6, with D uncertain. Looked up from germline, CDR1 is GTSNPN and CDR2 is SVGIG (reference sequence). This CDR3 spans 13 amino acids. The V and J ends lost 0 bases and 7 bases respectively, with 7 bases between them. The CDR3 region is CAWSVQSNSPLHF. In DNA, the CDR3 is TGTGCCTGGAGTGTACAGTCCAATTCACCCCTCCACTTT.

J is TRBJ2-3 and V is TRBV5-1; the match to TRBD2 covers 7 bases. Germline CDR1 SGHRS, CDR2 YFSETQ. The CDR3 runs 15 residues. V lost 2 bases, J lost 5 bases, and 8 bases stayed unmatched. The CDR3 loop reads CASSLTSGAGDTQYF. DNA of the CDR3: TGCGCCAGCAGCTTAACAAGCGGGGCTGGAGATACGCAGTATTTT.

The rearrangement links TRBV27 to TRBJ1-2, with D perhaps matching TRBD1 (6 bases). Germline V lookup: CDR1 MNHEY, CDR2 SMNVEV (reference sequence). Trimming pared 3 bases from V and 3 bases from J, leaving 11 bases between. This CDR3 comprises 14 residues. CDR3 nucleotides: TGTGCCAGCAGTTTGGTCAGGGGCGACTATGGCTACACCTTC. It encodes CASSLVRGDYGYTF.

This chain joins TRBV5-1 and TRBJ2-2; no reliable D call. CDR1 is SGHRS, CDR2 YFSETQ, per germline. CDR3 length: 13 residues. V lost 3 bases and J 5 bases, leaving 8 bases between the germline ends. The CDR3 spells CASSSSDTGELFF. CDR3 DNA: TGCGCCAGCAGCTCGTCAGATACCGGGGAGCTGTTTTTT.

CDR3 DNA: TGCAGTACCGGGAGATCAGTTGAGCAGTTCTTC. This gives the protein CSTGRSVEQFF. This rearrangement joins TRBV29-1 to TRBJ2-1; TRBD2 is a possible D gene (6 bases). CDR3 length: 11 amino acids. Germline-derived CDR1 and CDR2 are SQVTM and ANQGSEA.

The J gene is TRBJ2-7, the V gene TRBV7-8; 11 bases agree with TRBD2. Per germline, CDR1 SGHVS and CDR2 FQNEAQ. The ends lost 3 bases at V and 3 bases at J; junction bases unmatched: 4. This CDR3 contains 15 residues. CDR3 sequence: CASSFEGLADYEQYF. CDR3 DNA sequence: TGTGCCAGCAGCTTTGAGGGACTAGCGGACTACGAGCAGTACTTC.

This clone showed up just once. Written as DNA, the CDR3 is TGTGCCAGCCCGGAGCCGGGGACGAGAAGCACAGATACGCAGTATTTT. Protein product: CASPEPGTRSTDTQYF. The chain couples TRBV28 to TRBJ2-3; the D gene could be TRBD1 or TRBD2 (5 bases each). V was pared by 8 bases and J by 0 bases, with 18 bases between. Germline values: CDR1 MDHEN, CDR2 SYDVKM. The CDR3 sequence is 16 residues long.

V gene TRBV6-5 combines with J gene TRBJ2-2; maybe TRBD2 (7 bases). CDR3 length: 15 residues. Germline V gives CDR1 MNHEY, CDR2 SVGAGI. V lost 8 bases to trimming and J lost 7 bases, with 20 bases between them. Here the CDR3 DNA reads TGTGCCAGCGGAACATTGGGGGGGCAGGTCGGGGAGCTGTTTTTT. Encoded protein: CASGTLGGQVGELFF.

The J gene is TRBJ1-2, the V gene TRBV6-5; D is undetermined. CDR3 length equals 15 residues. The germline V and J ends were trimmed by 0 bases and 6 bases, with 14 bases remaining between them. Germline-derived CDR1 and CDR2 are MNHEY and SVGAGI. The CDR3 region has the DNA TGTGCCAGCAGTTACTCGATGAGGGCTGCGGATGGCTACACCTTC. Translated: CASSYSMRAADGYTF.

The V gene is TRBV10-3, the J gene TRBJ2-7; D ambiguous. Germline V lookup: CDR1 ENHRY, CDR2 SYGVKD. The CDR3 loop spans 14 amino acids. V was shortened by 0 bases and J by 8 bases, with 14 bases between the two germline ends. DNA of the CDR3: TGTGCCATCAGTGAGTCGAAGGGTCAACCCAAGCAGTACTTC. Its protein product is CAISESKGQPKQYF.

This chain uses TRBV5-6 with TRBJ2-7, with D unresolved. This CDR3 is 15 amino acids long. CDR1 is SGHDT and CDR2 is YYEEEE in the germline V gene. Trimming stripped 3 bases from V and 0 bases from J, with 13 bases between. This chain's CDR3 is CASSWWGTTSYEQYV. CDR3 DNA sequence: TGTGCCAGCAGCTGGTGGGGTACCACCTCCTACGAGCAGTACGTC.

This clone was seen a single time. The chain is built from TRBV30 and TRBJ1-5; 7 bases fit TRBD1. The germline V gene encodes CDR1 GTSNPN and CDR2 SVGIG (reference sequence). CDR3 length: 13 amino acids. V trimming: 4 bases; J trimming: 4 bases; junction bases outside the gene matches: 4. Here the CDR3 reads CAWKLTGNQPQHF. CDR3 in DNA: TGTGCCTGGAAGTTGACAGGGAATCAGCCCCAGCATTTT.

The chain recombines TRBV19 with TRBJ2-7; TRBD1 agrees at 10 bases. The length of the CDR3 is 14 residues. CDR1 is LNHDA and CDR2 is SQIVND in the germline V gene (reference sequence). Losses at the gene ends were 3 bases for V and 5 bases for J; bases not matched to a gene: 4. CDR3 DNA sequence: TGTGCCAGTAGTATCGGGGGACAGGGGAACGAGCAGTACTTC. This sequence encodes CASSIGGQGNEQYF. The complete variable domain, with remaining parts taken from reference TRBV19 and TRBJ2-7, reads DGGITQSPKYLFRKEGQNVTLSCEQNLNHDAMYWYRQDPGQGLRLIYYSQIVNDFQKGDIAEGYSVSREKKESFPLTVTSAQKNPTAFYLCASSIGGQGNEQYFGPGTRLTVT.

V is TRBV10-3 and J is TRBJ1-3; no reliable D call. From germline, CDR1 is ENHRY and CDR2 SYGVKD. The CDR3 contains 16 residues. V was clipped by 0 bases and J by 4 bases, with 13 bases between them. The CDR3 bases are TGTGCCATCAGTGAGTCGACTTCGGATCCGGGAAACACCATATATTTT. Translated: CAISESTSDPGNTIYF.

V usage is TRBV11-3 and J usage is TRBJ2-7, with TRBD1 matching over 8 bases. The CDR3 extends over 15 amino acids. Germline V lookup: CDR1 SGHNT, CDR2 YENEEA. After removal of 6 bases from V and 3 bases from J, the junction contained 10 bases not matched to a gene. The CDR3 bases are TGTGCCAGCAGTCGCGGACAGGGCGCGAGCTACGAGCAGTACTTC. It translates to CASSRGQGASYEQYF.

The V and J genes are TRBV5-6 and TRBJ2-5; D call uncertain. CDR3 length: 14 amino acids. Germline V CDR1 and CDR2: SGHDT, YYEEEE. Trimming cost V 0 bases and J 5 bases, with 11 bases left between them. The CDR3 region is CASSLGASLETQYF. For the CDR3, the DNA is TGTGCCAGCAGCTTGGGGGCGTCCCTGGAGACCCAGTACTTC.

The chain employs TRBV4-3 and TRBJ2-1; TRBD2 matches 10 bases. The ends lost 3 bases at V and 8 bases at J; junction bases unmatched: 10. CDR3 length: 16 residues. Germline CDR1 and CDR2: LGHNA and YSLEER. CDR3 in DNA: TGCGCCAGCAGCCATTACGAGCGGGGGGGAGTCGATGAGCAGTTCTTC. Its translation is CASSHYERGGVDEQFF.

The V gene is TRBV16, the J gene TRBJ2-4, with D tentatively TRBD2 (5 bases). The V end lost 4 bases, the J end lost 2 bases, and 15 bases lay between the germline ends. The CDR3 length is 16 residues. Germline loops: CDR1 KGHSY, CDR2 FQNENV. Here the CDR3 reads CASSPSQEGTKNIQYF. The CDR3 DNA sequence: TGTGCCAGCAGCCCCTCTCAAGAGGGTACCAAAAACATTCAGTACTTC.

This chain links TRBV5-4 with TRBJ2-3; a weak D match, TRBD1 (6 bases). This CDR3 has 17 residues. The germline CDR1 and CDR2 sequences are SGHNT and YYREEE (reference sequence). The V end was cut by 6 bases, the J end by 2 bases, with 22 bases between. CDR3 sequence reads: CASTPRGFLTTTDTQYF. The CDR3 DNA reads as TGTGCCAGCACCCCGAGGGGGTTCCTTACTACCACAGATACGCAGTATTTT.

The chain joins TRBV6-1 to TRBJ1-4; 7 positions match TRBD1. The CDR3 runs 15 residues. The germline gives CDR1 MNHNS, CDR2 SASEGT. J was trimmed by 7 bases and V by 2 bases; bases with no gene match: 7. CDR3 residues: CASSESPGGTEKLFF. The CDR3 DNA reads as TGTGCCAGCAGTGAATCCCCAGGGGGGACTGAAAAACTGTTTTTT.